Described below is a single TCR beta chain sequence and its context. Its antigen is still unknown. The data were obtained in a study of monozygotic twins with inflammatory bowel disease. The CDR3 runs to 19 residues. Germline CDR1 is LGHNA and CDR2 is YSLEER. Findings of the study overall: None of the different T cell subtypes could be distinguished from one another. IBD patients exhibited fewer clonotypes shared with other individuals than healthy twins, particularly with disease activity. IBD patients had lower TCRbeta diversity (inverse Simpson) than healthy co-twins.

UMIs containing a 6-nucleotide sample barcode were added via template switching. TCRdb derives one entry per CDR3 protein from the 5' RACE reads, leaving out DNA. Its table lists approximately 330,000 distinct CDR3 sequences. This TCR was sampled from a human donor with ulcerative colitis or Crohn's disease, or a healthy co-twin of an affected twin (not recorded which). V is TRBV4-3 and J is TRBJ2-2; TCRdb's D gene call, TRBD2, goes unchecked for lack of DNA. Sequencing input: blood. This CDR3 is CASSQAPYSVSGGTGELFF.